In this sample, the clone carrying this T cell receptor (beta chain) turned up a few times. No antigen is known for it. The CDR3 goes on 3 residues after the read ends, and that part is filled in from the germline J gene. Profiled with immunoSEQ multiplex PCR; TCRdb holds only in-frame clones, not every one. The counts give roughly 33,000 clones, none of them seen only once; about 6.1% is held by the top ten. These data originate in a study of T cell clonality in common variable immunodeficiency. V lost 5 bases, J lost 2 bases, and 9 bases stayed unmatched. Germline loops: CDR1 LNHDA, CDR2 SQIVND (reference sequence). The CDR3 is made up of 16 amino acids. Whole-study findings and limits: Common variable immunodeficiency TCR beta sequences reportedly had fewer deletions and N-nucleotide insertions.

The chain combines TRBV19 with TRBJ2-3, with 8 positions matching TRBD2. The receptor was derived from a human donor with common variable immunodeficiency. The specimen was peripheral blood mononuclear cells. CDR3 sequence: CASSSLGRGDTDTQYF. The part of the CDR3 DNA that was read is TGTGCCAGTAGTTCCCTAGGGCGGGGGGACACAGATACG.